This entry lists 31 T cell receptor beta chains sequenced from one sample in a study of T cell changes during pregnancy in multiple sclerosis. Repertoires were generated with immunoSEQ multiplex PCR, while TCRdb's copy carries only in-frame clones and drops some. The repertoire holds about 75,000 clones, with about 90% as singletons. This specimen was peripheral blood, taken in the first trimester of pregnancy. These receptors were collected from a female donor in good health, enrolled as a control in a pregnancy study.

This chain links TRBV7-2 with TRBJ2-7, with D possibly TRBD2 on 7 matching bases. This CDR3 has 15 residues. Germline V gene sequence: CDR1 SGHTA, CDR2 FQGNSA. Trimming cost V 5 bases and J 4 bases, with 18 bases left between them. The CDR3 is CASSPEGGRGYEQYF. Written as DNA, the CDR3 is TGTGCCAGCAGCCCAGAGGGGGGGCGGGGATACGAGCAGTACTTC.

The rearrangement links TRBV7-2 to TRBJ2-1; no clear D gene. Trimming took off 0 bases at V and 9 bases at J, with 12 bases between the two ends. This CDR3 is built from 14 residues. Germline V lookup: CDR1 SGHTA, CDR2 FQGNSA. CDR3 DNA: TGTGCCAGCAGCTTAGCGGCCCTAGTAAGTGAGCAGTTCTTC. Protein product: CASSLAALVSEQFF. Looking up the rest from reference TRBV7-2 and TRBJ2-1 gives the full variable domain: GAGVSQSPSNKVTEKGKDVELRCDPISGHTALYWYRQSLGQGLEFLIYFQGNSAPDKSGLPSDRFSAERTGGSVSTLTIQRTQQEDSAVYLCASSLAALVSEQFFGPGTRLTVL.

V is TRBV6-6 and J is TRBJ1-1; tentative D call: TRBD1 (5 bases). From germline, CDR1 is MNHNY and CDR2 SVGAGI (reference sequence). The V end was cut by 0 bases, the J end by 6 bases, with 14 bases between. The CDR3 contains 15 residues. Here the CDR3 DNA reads TGTGCCAGCAGTTACTCAGCAGGGATTCGTTCTGAAGCTTTCTTT. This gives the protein CASSYSAGIRSEAFF.

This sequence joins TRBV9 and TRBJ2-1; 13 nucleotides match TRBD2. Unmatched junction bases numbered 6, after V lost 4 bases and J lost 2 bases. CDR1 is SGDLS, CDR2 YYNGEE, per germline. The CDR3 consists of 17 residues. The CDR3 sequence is CASSPRTSGSTYNEQFF. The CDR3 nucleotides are TGTGCCAGCAGCCCCCGGACTAGCGGGAGTACCTACAATGAGCAGTTCTTC. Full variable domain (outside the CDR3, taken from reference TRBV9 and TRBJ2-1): DSGVTQTPKHLITATGQRVTLRCSPRSGDLSVYWYQQSLDQGLQFLIQYYNGEERAKGNILERFSAQQFPDLHSELNLSSLELGDSALYFCASSPRTSGSTYNEQFFGPGTRLTVL.

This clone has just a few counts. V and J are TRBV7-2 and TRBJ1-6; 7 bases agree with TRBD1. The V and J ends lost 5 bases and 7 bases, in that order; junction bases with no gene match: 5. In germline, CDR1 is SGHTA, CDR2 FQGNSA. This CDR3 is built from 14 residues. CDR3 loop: CASSPRDSNSPLHF. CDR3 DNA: TGTGCCAGCAGCCCGAGGGACAGCAATTCACCCCTCCACTTT. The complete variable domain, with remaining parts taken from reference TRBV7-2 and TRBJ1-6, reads GAGVSQSPSNKVTEKGKDVELRCDPISGHTALYWYRQSLGQGLEFLIYFQGNSAPDKSGLPSDRFSAERTGGSVSTLTIQRTQQEDSAVYLCASSPRDSNSPLHFGNGTRLTVT.

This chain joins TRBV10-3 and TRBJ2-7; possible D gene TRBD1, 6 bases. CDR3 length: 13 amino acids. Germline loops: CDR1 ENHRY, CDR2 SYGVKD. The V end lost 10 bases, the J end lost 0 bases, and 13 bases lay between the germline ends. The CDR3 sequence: CATERGSSYEQYF. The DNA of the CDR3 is TGTGCCACCGAGAGGGGGAGCTCCTACGAGCAGTACTTC.

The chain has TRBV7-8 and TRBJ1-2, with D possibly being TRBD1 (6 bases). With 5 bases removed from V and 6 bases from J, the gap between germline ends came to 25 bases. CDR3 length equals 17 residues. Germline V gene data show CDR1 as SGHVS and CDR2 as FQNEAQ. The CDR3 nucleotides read TGTGCCAGCAGCCCACGGACAGTGGCATATACCCACCATGGCTACACCTTC. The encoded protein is CASSPRTVAYTHHGYTF.

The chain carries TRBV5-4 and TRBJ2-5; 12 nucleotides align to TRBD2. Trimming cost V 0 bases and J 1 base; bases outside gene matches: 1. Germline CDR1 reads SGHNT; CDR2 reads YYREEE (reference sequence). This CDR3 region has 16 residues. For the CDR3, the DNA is TGTGCCAGCAGCTTGGGACTAGCGGGAGCCCAAGAGACCCAGTACTTC. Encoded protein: CASSLGLAGAQETQYF.

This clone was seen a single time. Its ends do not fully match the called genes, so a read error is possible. The CDR3 DNA reads TGTGCCAGCAGCCTAGGCAGTTCCTACGAGCAGTACTTC. Translating it yields CASSLGSSYEQYF. The chain couples TRBV13 to TRBJ2-7; D remains unclear. This CDR3 contains 13 residues. Per germline, CDR1 PRHDT and CDR2 FYEKMQ (reference sequence).

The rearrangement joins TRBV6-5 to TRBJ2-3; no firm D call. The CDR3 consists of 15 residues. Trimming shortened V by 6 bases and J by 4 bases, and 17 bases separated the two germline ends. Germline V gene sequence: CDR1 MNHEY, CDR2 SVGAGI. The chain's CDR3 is CASSPTLKGSDTQYF. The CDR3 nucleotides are TGTGCCAGCAGCCCCACACTAAAAGGCTCAGATACGCAGTATTTT.

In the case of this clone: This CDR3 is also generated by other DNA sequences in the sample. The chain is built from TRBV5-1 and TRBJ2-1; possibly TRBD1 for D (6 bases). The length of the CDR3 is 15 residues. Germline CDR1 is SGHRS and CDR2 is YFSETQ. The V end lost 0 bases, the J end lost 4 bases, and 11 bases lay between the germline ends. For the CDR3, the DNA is TGCGCCAGCAGCTTGGGTCAGGGGATATACAATGAGCAGTTCTTC. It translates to CASSLGQGIYNEQFF.

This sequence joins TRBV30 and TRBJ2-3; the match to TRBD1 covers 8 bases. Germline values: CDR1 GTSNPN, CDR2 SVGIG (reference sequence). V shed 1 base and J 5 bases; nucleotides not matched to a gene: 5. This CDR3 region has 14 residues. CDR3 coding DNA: TGTGCCTGGAGTGACGGGACAGGCATAGATACGCAGTATTTT. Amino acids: CAWSDGTGIDTQYF. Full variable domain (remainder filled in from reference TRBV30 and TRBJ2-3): SQTIHQWPATLVQPVGSPLSLECTVEGTSNPNLYWYRQAAGRGLQLLFYSVGIGQISSEVPQNLSASRPQDRQFILSSKKLLLSDSGFYLCAWSDGTGIDTQYFGPGTRLTVL.

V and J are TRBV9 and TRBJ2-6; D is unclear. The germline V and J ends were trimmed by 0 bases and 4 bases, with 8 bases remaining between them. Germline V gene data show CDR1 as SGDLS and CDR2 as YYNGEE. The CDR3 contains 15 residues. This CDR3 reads CASSVAPSGANVLTF. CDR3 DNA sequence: TGTGCCAGCAGCGTAGCTCCCTCGGGGGCCAACGTCCTGACTTTC.

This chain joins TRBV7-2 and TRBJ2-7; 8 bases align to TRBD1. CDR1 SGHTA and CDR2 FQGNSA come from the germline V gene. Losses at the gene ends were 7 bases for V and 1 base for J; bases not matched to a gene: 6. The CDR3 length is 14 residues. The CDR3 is CASKSGQESYEQYF. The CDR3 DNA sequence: TGTGCCAGCAAATCGGGACAGGAGTCCTACGAGCAGTACTTC.

The CDR3 nucleotides read TGCGCCAGCAGCCAAGATCAGGGGGCTACTAATGAAAAACTGTTTTTT. Translation gives CASSQDQGATNEKLFF. The chain couples TRBV4-3 to TRBJ1-4; 8 bases line up with TRBD1. CDR1 and CDR2 from the germline V gene are LGHNA and YSLEER. Trimming cost V 0 bases and J 2 bases; bases outside gene matches: 2. This CDR3 is built from 16 residues.

The CDR3 loop reads CASSLALSSHTDTQYF. In nucleotides, the CDR3 is TGCGCCAGCAGCTTGGCCTTGTCGTCACACACAGATACGCAGTATTTT. This chain uses TRBV5-1 with TRBJ2-3; no reliable D call. Per germline, CDR1 SGHRS and CDR2 YFSETQ. The CDR3 loop spans 16 amino acids. V lost 0 bases to trimming and J lost 2 bases, with 13 bases between them.

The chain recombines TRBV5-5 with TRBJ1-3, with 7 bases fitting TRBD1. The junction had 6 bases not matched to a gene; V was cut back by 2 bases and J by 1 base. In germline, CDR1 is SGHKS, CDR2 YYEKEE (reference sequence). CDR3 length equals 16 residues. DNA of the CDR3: TGTGCCAGCAGCTTCGAGGACAGGTCTTCTGGAAACACCATATATTTT. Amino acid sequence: CASSFEDRSSGNTIYF.

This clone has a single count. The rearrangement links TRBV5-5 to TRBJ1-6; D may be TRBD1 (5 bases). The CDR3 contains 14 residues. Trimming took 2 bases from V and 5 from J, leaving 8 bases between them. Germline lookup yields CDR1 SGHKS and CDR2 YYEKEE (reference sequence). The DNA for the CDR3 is TGTGCCAGCAGCTTTGGGGGGAATAATTCACCCCTCCACTTT. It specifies CASSFGGNNSPLHF.

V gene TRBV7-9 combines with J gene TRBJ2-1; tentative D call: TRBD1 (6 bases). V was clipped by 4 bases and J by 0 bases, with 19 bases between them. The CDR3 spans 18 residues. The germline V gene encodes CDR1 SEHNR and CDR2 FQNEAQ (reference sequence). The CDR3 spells CASSSRNSGHLSYNEQFF. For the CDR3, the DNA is TGTGCCAGCAGCTCGAGAAATTCGGGACACCTCTCCTACAATGAGCAGTTCTTC.

The CDR3 reads CATEDFGEQFF. The CDR3 DNA reads as TGTGCCACGGAAGACTTCGGAGAGCAGTTCTTC. This chain links TRBV6-5 with TRBJ2-1; no clear D. V dropped 10 bases and J dropped 10 bases, with 14 bases sitting between them. The CDR3 sequence is 11 residues long. The germline gives CDR1 MNHEY, CDR2 SVGAGI.

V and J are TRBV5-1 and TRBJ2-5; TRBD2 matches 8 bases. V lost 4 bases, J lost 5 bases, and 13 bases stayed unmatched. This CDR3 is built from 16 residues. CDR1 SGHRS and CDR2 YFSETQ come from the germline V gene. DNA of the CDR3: TGCGCCAGCAGCGCCCTGGGAGCGGGAGTGGGGGAGACCCAGTACTTC. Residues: CASSALGAGVGETQYF.

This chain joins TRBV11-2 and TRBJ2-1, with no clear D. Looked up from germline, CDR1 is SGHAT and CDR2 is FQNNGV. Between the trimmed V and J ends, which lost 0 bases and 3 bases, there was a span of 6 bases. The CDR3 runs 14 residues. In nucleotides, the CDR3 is TGTGCCAGCAGCTTAGAATCCTACTACAATGAGCAGTTCTTC. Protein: CASSLESYYNEQFF.

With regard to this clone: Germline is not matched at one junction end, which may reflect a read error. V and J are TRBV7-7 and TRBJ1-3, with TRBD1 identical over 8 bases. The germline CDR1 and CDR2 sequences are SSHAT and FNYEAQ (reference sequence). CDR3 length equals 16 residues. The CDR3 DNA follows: TGTGCTAGCAGCTCTGGGACAGGCCACTCTGGAAACACCATATATTTT. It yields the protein CASSSGTGHSGNTIYF. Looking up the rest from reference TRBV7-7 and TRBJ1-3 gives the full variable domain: GAGVSQSPRYKVTKRGQDVTLRCDPISSHATLYWYQQALGQGPEFLTYFNYEAQPDKSGLPSDRFSAERPEGSISTLTIQRTEQRDSAMYRCASSSGTGHSGNTIYFGEGSWLTVV.

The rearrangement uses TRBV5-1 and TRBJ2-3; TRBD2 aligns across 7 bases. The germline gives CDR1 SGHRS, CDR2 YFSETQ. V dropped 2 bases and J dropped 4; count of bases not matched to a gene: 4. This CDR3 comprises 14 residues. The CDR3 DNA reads TGCGCCAGCAGCTTCCAGCGGGGCTCAGATACGCAGTATTTT. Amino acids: CASSFQRGSDTQYF.

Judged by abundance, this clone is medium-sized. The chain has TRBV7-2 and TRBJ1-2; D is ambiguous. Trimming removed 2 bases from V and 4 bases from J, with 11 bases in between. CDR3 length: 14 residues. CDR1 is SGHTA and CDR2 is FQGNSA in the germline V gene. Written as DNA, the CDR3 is TGTGCCAGCAGCTTATTAGCGCGGGGCTATGGCTACACCTTC. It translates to CASSLLARGYGYTF.

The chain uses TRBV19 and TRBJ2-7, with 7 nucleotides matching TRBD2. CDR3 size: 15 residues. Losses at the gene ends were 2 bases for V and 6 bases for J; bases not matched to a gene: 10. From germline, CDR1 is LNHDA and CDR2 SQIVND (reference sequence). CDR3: CASSINPSGGREQYF. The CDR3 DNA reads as TGTGCCAGTAGTATAAATCCTAGCGGCGGCCGCGAGCAGTACTTC.

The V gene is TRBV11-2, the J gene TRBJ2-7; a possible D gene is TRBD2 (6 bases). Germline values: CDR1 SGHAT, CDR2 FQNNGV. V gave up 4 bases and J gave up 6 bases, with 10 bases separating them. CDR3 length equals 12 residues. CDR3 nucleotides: TGTGCCAGCAGCTCCAAGGGAGGCGAGCAGTACTTC. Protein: CASSSKGGEQYF.

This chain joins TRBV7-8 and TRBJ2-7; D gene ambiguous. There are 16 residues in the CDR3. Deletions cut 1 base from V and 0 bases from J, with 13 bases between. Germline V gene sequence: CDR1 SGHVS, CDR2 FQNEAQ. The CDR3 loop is CASSLGRQVSSYEQYF. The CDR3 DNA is TGTGCCAGCAGCTTAGGTCGGCAGGTGAGCTCCTACGAGCAGTACTTC.

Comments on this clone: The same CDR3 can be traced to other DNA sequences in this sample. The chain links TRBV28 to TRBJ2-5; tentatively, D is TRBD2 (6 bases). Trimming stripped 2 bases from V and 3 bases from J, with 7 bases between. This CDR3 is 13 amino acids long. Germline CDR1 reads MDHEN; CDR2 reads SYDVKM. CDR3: CASSLAGKETQYF. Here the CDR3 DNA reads TGTGCCAGCAGTTTAGCGGGAAAAGAGACCCAGTACTTC.

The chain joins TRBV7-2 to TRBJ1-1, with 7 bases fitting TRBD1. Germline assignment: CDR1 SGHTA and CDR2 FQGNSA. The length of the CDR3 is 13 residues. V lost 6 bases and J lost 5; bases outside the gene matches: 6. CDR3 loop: CASSFDRVTEAFF. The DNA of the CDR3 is TGTGCCAGCAGTTTTGACAGGGTGACTGAAGCTTTCTTT. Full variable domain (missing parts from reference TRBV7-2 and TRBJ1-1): GAGVSQSPSNKVTEKGKDVELRCDPISGHTALYWYRQSLGQGLEFLIYFQGNSAPDKSGLPSDRFSAERTGGSVSTLTIQRTQQEDSAVYLCASSFDRVTEAFFGQGTRLTVV.

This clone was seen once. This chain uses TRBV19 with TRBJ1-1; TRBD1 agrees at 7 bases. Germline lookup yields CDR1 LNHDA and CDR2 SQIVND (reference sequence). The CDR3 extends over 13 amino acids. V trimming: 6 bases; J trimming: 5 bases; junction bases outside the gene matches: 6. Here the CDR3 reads CASSPDRITEAFF. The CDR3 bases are TGTGCCAGTAGCCCGGACAGGATAACTGAAGCTTTCTTT.